This record looks at one T cell receptor (beta chain) sequence and its context. These data originate in a study of cytomegalovirus exposure and HLA in healthy donors. The CDR3 sequence is 14 residues long. V lost 6 bases and J 3 bases, leaving 12 bases between the germline ends. Germline loops: CDR1 SNHLY, CDR2 FYNNEI. Profiled with immunoSEQ multiplex PCR; TCRdb holds only in-frame clones, not every one. The data contain fewer than 200,000 clones, roughly 85% of them singletons. The specimen was PBMCs. This receptor was taken from a man younger than 30 in good health and CMV-seropositive. This rearrangement joins TRBV2 to TRBJ2-1, with D maybe TRBD2 (6 bases). The CDR3 bases are TGTGCCAGCAGATCCCCGGGGGTCTACAATGAGCAGTTCTTC. Translating it yields CASRSPGVYNEQFF.